The clone carrying this T cell receptor (beta chain) was observed a few times. Its antigen is currently unknown. The sample originates from a study of T cells after yellow fever vaccination. Using its own MiXCR run on the 5' RACE reads, TCRdb lists one record per CDR3 protein. This repertoire shows fewer than 350,000 distinct CDR3 sequences, around 4% found once; its top ten account for 23%. Study-wide results and caveats: The secondary response showed a weaker magnitude and a faster peak, day 5 versus 15.

Trimming stripped 1 base from V and 6 bases from J, with 12 bases between. This CDR3 has 14 residues. Germline assignment: CDR1 KGHSH and CDR2 LQKENI. The clonotype originates from a young man who received the YFV17D yellow fever vaccine. The material sequenced was PBMCs, taken on the day of the yellow fever booster vaccination. The chain combines TRBV18 with TRBJ1-2; D gene unclear. The CDR3 sequence: CASSPRALWDGYTF. DNA for the CDR3: TGTGCCAGCTCACCACGTGCACTCTGGGATGGCTACACCTTC.